This T cell receptor beta chain was obtained from a study of cytomegalovirus exposure and HLA in healthy donors. The germline V gene encodes CDR1 MDHEN and CDR2 SYDVKM. This CDR3 is built from 17 residues. Between the trimmed V and J ends, which lost 2 bases and 0 bases, there was a span of 13 bases. Libraries were prepared by immunoSEQ multiplex PCR; TCRdb keeps only in-frame clonotypes and omits some of them. This sample has around 60,000 clones; 75% to 95% occur once, and the top ten carry about 2.9%. The genes are TRBV28 and TRBJ2-2; D remains ambiguous. The source is a man in his late teens or twenties in good health and CMV-seronegative. Source material: PBMCs. The CDR3 nucleotides are TGTGCCAGCAGTTTAAATCGGTGGCTAGCGAACACCGGGGAGCTGTTTTTT. Translating gives CASSLNRWLANTGELFF.